This T cell receptor (beta chain) was found in a study of blood T cell repertoires in COVID-19. Overall study context: The United States, Italy and Spain supplied acute and convalescent COVID-19 samples. Sources were T cells, B-cell-depleted T cells, or PBMCs; the material itself was cDNA or gDNA.

The CDR3 loop spans 13 amino acids. Trimming pared 3 bases from V and 4 bases from J, leaving 9 bases between. Original processing methods: Estimated nucleated cell counts came from reference gene primer amplification. Repertoires were generated with immunoSEQ multiplex PCR, while TCRdb's copy carries only in-frame clones and drops some. For V, J and clone size, that table is used; D and trimming come from the DNA. Here the sample spans fewer than 300,000 clones, 88% being singletons. The table lists this clone with a count of one. The V and J genes are TRBV12-3 or TRBV12-4 and TRBJ1-2, with D unresolved. This receptor was obtained from a woman aged 40 to 50 who had recovered from COVID-19. Sequencing used peripheral blood. The CDR3 DNA follows: TGTGCCAGCAGTTTGTCGGCGGGCTATGGCTACACCTTC. This encodes CASSLSAGYGYTF.